This TCR beta chain comes out of a study of CD8 T cells in ankylosing spondylitis (dated by TCRdb to about 2017). Background for the entire study: The study profiled T cell receptor beta repertoires in healthy donors and ankylosing spondylitis patients to find disease-linked TCR variants. The full study cohort comprised 25 ankylosing spondylitis patients and 85 to 120 healthy donors. Peripheral blood samples were taken, and synovial fluid was additionally collected from ankylosing spondylitis patients. Results the study describes overall, beyond this receptor: Blood from ankylosing spondylitis patients appeared to be characterized by a TCR beta motif composed of several highly homologous amino acid variants. Some motif variants had previously been reported in the synovial fluid and blood of reactive arthritis patients, which suggests shared mechanisms of disease initiation. A CD8+ phenotype was shown by the disease-linked clones, which were found at relatively low frequencies in peripheral blood. The disease-linked clones were reported to be significantly enriched in matched synovial fluid samples from ankylosing spondylitis patients.

This clonotype has more than one count but fewer than ten. Its specific antigen is unknown. Qualities for individual bases were not recorded, and no much larger clone is one base off. Trimmed from V: 2 bases; trimmed from J: 3 bases; junction bases lacking a gene match: 10. CDR1 and CDR2 (SGHKS, YYEKEE) derive from the germline V gene (reference sequence). The cysteine opens and the phenylalanine closes a CDR3 of 18 amino acids. Just CDR3 DNA is preserved here, 54 bases in frame from base 1. Sequencing was performed on an Illumina HiSeq 2500. TCR beta libraries were prepared by quantitative 5'-RACE with molecular barcodes. The original methods were these. To identify disease-linked TCR variants, a new computational method was used, one built on a probabilistic model of VDJ rearrangement. The public sequencing data were trimmed at Q25 with fastp and processed into clonotypes with MiXCR by TCRdb, which kept only in-frame beta chains. Under each unique CDR3 protein, matching rows form one entry showing the most common genes and DNA. TCRdb's processing, not the study's, gives the V and J calls here. The sample table shows about 250,000 distinct CDR3 sequences, and approximately 30% are seen once. In total, the top ten clones hold around 4.2% of the sample.

The sample comprised blood, either unsorted or a sorted T cell fraction (not recorded which). The chain is encoded by TRBV5-5 joined to TRBJ2-1, with 11 central nucleotides matching TRBD2. The clonotype was recovered from a male donor with ankylosing spondylitis or in good health (not recorded which). The nucleotide sequence is given as TGTGCCAGCAGCTTTCTTAGCGGGGGGGCCGGTTACTACAATGAGCAGTTCTTC. This yields the protein CASSFLSGGAGYYNEQFF.